This T cell receptor beta chain was sequenced in a study of early T cells in non-severe SARS-CoV-2 infection. The wider study: Whole-blood bulk RNA, unsorted, was sequenced, and chains were unpaired. Study-level findings and limits: CD4 and private specificities were missed by VDJdb matching, which favored anti-spike CD8 responses.

As part of library construction, unique molecular identifiers were attached to individual cDNA molecules. Via MiXCR, TCRdb re-called the 5' RACE reads, giving one row per CDR3 protein. The table has roughly 32,000 distinct CDR3 sequences, about 9.9% seen once. CDR3 length equals 13 residues. Germline V gene lookup returns CDR1 SGHDN and CDR2 FVKESK. The V gene lost 7 bases and the J gene lost 6 bases, with 13 bases spanning the gap. Many counts were recorded for this clonotype. Its target is unknown. The sequenced sample consisted of whole blood. This chain joins TRBV14 and TRBJ2-1; no definite D call. This receptor was obtained from an adult who was a healthcare worker with PCR-confirmed SARS-CoV-2 infection or an uninfected control (not recorded which). CDR3 in DNA: TGTGCCAGCAAGAGGAAGGTGGGCAATGAGCAGTTCTTC. It encodes CASKRKVGNEQFF.